Each of the 18 T cell receptor beta chains below was sequenced from the same sample in a study of blood T cell repertoires in COVID-19. Only in-frame clones appear in the TCRdb table, and some are missing; sequencing was by immunoSEQ multiplex PCR. The table includes about 340,000 clones, approximately 82% detected once. The sequenced material came from peripheral blood. Every receptor here comes from a man under 40 with active or convalescent COVID-19.

V usage is TRBV7-3 and J usage is TRBJ2-3, with D possibly matching TRBD2 (5 bases). CDR1 is SGHTA, CDR2 FQGTGA, per germline. Trimming left V 5 bases short and J 5 bases short, with 11 bases between. This CDR3 is 13 amino acids long. CDR3 nucleotide sequence: TGTGCCAGCAGCCCCTCCGGGGAAGATACGCAGTATTTT. This gives the protein CASSPSGEDTQYF.

This sequence joins TRBV15 and TRBJ2-7; TRBD2 might be the D (5 bases). V shed 1 base and J shed 2 bases, with 12 bases lying between them. CDR1 LNHNV and CDR2 YYDKDF come from the germline V gene (reference sequence). CDR3 length equals 15 residues. The DNA of the CDR3 is TGTGCCACCAGCAGAGGCGGGCAGGAAGCCTACGAGCAGTACTTC. Protein sequence: CATSRGGQEAYEQYF.

The rearrangement uses TRBV3-1 (or the pseudogene TRBV3-2) and TRBJ2-7; TRBD2 might be the D (5 bases). Trimming stripped 0 bases from V and 0 bases from J, with 12 bases between. The CDR3 covers 16 residues. Germline lookup yields CDR1 LGHDT and CDR2 YNNKEL (reference sequence). DNA for the CDR3: TGTGCCAGCAGCCAAGATGACGGACTGTACTCCTACGAGCAGTACTTC. Translated, it gives CASSQDDGLYSYEQYF.

V gene TRBV19 combines with J gene TRBJ1-2; no definite D call. This CDR3 is 15 amino acids long. Germline CDR1 is LNHDA and CDR2 is SQIVND (reference sequence). The germline V and J ends were trimmed by 4 bases and 3 bases, with 15 bases remaining between them. The CDR3: CASSTPLKLDYGYTF. CDR3 in DNA: TGTGCCAGTAGTACCCCCTTAAAGCTGGACTATGGCTACACCTTC.

This chain links TRBV14 with TRBJ1-1; D remains unclear. From germline, CDR1 is SGHDN and CDR2 FVKESK. V shed 6 bases and J shed 4 bases, with 9 bases lying between them. This CDR3 spans 12 amino acids. CDR3 loop: CASSPLVTEAFF. The CDR3 nucleotides are TGTGCCAGCAGTCCACTCGTCACTGAAGCTTTCTTT.

This clone has ten or more counts. The junction shows a germline mismatch at one end, possibly a read error. The chain has TRBV5-1 and TRBJ2-1, with D possibly being TRBD2 (5 bases). This CDR3 has 12 amino acids. Germline V gene data show CDR1 as SGHRS and CDR2 as YFSETQ. The CDR3 sequence: CASRDSDNEQFF. The DNA of the CDR3 is TGCGCCAGCAGGGACTCCGACAATGAGCAGTTCTTC.

This sequence joins TRBV7-2 and TRBJ1-3, with D unresolved. This CDR3 contains 15 residues. Trimming took 5 bases from V and 0 from J, leaving 11 bases between them. Germline CDR1 is SGHTA and CDR2 is FQGNSA. The CDR3 loop reads CASSPQTGSGNTIYF. CDR3 sequence (DNA): TGTGCCAGCAGCCCGCAGACTGGCTCTGGAAACACCATATATTTT.

V and J are TRBV7-3 and TRBJ2-3; 11 bases align to TRBD2. Germline-derived CDR1 and CDR2 are SGHTA and FQGTGA. The CDR3 has 17 residues. The J segment lost 3 bases and the V segment lost 4 bases, leaving 9 bases of the junction unmatched. The CDR3 region has the DNA TGTGCCAGCAGCTACCCGACTAGCGGGGTTGGTACAGATACGCAGTATTTT. As protein: CASSYPTSGVGTDTQYF.

This clone was observed a single time. V is TRBV2 and J is TRBJ2-3, with 10 bases identical to TRBD2. V lost 1 base and J lost 0; bases outside the gene matches: 10. The germline V gene encodes CDR1 SNHLY and CDR2 FYNNEI. The CDR3 loop spans 19 amino acids. CDR3 bases: TGTGCCAGCAGTGAAGTCGTGGTGCGGACTAGCGGAAGCACAGATACGCAGTATTTT. This gives the protein CASSEVVVRTSGSTDTQYF. Combining the CDR3 with reference TRBV2 and TRBJ2-3 gives the whole variable domain EPEVTQTPSHQVTQMGQEVILRCVPISNHLYFYWYRQILGQKVEFLVSFYNNEISEKSEIFDDQFSVERPDGSNFTLKIRSTKLEDSAMYFCASSEVVVRTSGSTDTQYFGPGTRLTVL.

The genes are TRBV7-8 and TRBJ2-1; 13 bases are shared with TRBD2. The germline V gene has CDR1 SGHVS and CDR2 FQNEAQ. The ends lost 6 bases at V and 8 bases at J; junction bases unmatched: 4. This CDR3 region has 14 residues. Written as DNA, the CDR3 is TGTGCCAGCAGTGGGACTAGCGGGGCTGATGAGCAGTTCTTC. Its translation: CASSGTSGADEQFF. Using reference TRBV7-8 and TRBJ2-1 for the parts outside the CDR3, the full variable domain is GAGVSQSPRYKVAKRGQDVALRCDPISGHVSLFWYQQALGQGPEFLTYFQNEAQLDKSGLPSDRFFAERPEGSVSTLKIQRTQQEDSAVYLCASSGTSGADEQFFGPGTRLTVL.

The chain recombines TRBV7-2 with TRBJ2-1; 13 bases agree with TRBD2. Germline-derived CDR1 and CDR2 are SGHTA and FQGNSA. J lost 4 bases, V lost 5 bases, and 5 bases had no gene match. CDR3 length: 16 residues. As DNA, the CDR3 is TGTGCCAGCAGCGCGGGACTAGCGGGGTTATACAATGAGCAGTTCTTC. Translated, it gives CASSAGLAGLYNEQFF.

The chain has TRBV14 and TRBJ2-1; TRBD2 aligns across 9 bases. Germline V gives CDR1 SGHDN, CDR2 FVKESK. V was pared by 4 bases and J by 3 bases, with 7 bases of the junction left unmatched. This CDR3 comprises 16 residues. The CDR3 sequence: CASSRRLAELYNEQFF. As DNA, the CDR3 is TGTGCCAGCAGCCGAAGACTAGCGGAGCTCTACAATGAGCAGTTCTTC.

This sequence joins TRBV29-1 and TRBJ1-4; D gene unclear. This CDR3 has 10 residues. Looked up from germline, CDR1 is SQVTM and CDR2 is ANQGSEA. The germline V and J ends were trimmed by 5 bases and 7 bases, with 5 bases remaining between them. CDR3 nucleotides: TGCAGCGTTCTCTCTGAAAAACTGTTTTTT. Its protein product is CSVLSEKLFF.

J is TRBJ2-1 and V is TRBV19; 7 bases agree with TRBD2. CDR3 length: 16 residues. The trim removed 6 bases at V and 0 bases at J, leaving 8 bases unmatched. CDR1 and CDR2 (germline): LNHDA, SQIVND (reference sequence). This CDR3 reads CASSRSLAVSYNEQFF. CDR3 nucleotide sequence: TGTGCCAGTAGCAGATCCCTAGCGGTCTCCTACAATGAGCAGTTCTTC.

This clone was seen more than once but under ten times. The genes are TRBV6-4 and TRBJ1-2; possible D gene TRBD1, 5 bases. The CDR3 sequence is 20 residues long. Germline V CDR1 and CDR2: MRHNA, SNTAGT. The ends were cut back, 3 bases at V and 4 bases at J, with 30 bases in the middle. In DNA, the CDR3 is TGTGCCAGCAGTGAGTACTTTCCCCGACGGGGGATCCCAGGAGTCTATGGCTACACCTTC. This sequence encodes CASSEYFPRRGIPGVYGYTF.

This chain uses TRBV6-6 with TRBJ1-3; D perhaps matches TRBD1 (6 bases). The CDR3 spans 15 residues. Trimming pared 5 bases from V and 2 bases from J, leaving 13 bases between. Germline V gene lookup returns CDR1 MNHNY and CDR2 SVGAGI (reference sequence). The CDR3 DNA is TGTGCCAGCAGTGCATTCGAGGGGGCTGGAAACACCATATATTTT. It yields the protein CASSAFEGAGNTIYF.

The chain combines TRBV9 with TRBJ2-3; TRBD1 matches at 8 bases. The germline V gene has CDR1 SGDLS and CDR2 YYNGEE. J lost 2 bases, V lost 0 bases, and 5 bases had no gene match. This CDR3 is 16 amino acids long. CDR3 sequence: CASSVGRGRVTDTQYF. CDR3 nucleotides: TGTGCCAGCAGCGTAGGCAGGGGGCGAGTCACAGATACGCAGTATTTT.

V gene TRBV7-2 combines with J gene TRBJ2-1, with 11 bases identical to TRBD1. The J segment lost 6 bases and the V segment lost 5 bases, leaving 6 bases of the junction unmatched. Germline-derived CDR1 and CDR2 are SGHTA and FQGNSA. The CDR3 totals 15 residues. CDR3 region: CASSPRTGGGNEQFF. For the CDR3, the DNA is TGTGCCAGCAGCCCCCGGACAGGGGGCGGCAATGAGCAGTTCTTC.